The 8 T cell receptor beta chains in this list originate from one sample, sequenced in a study of blood T cell repertoires in COVID-19. Profiling relied on immunoSEQ multiplex PCR, and the TCRdb table lists in-frame clones only, not all of them. The sample yields about 310,000 clones, nearly 90% seen once. Input material: peripheral blood. The receptor source for this set is a woman aged 40 to 50 with COVID-19, enrolled during active disease.

This chain joins TRBV12-3 or TRBV12-4 and TRBJ2-3; D is possibly TRBD2 (5 bases). The germline V and J ends were trimmed by 6 bases and 5 bases, with 9 bases remaining between them. CDR3 length: 12 amino acids. The CDR3 nucleotides read TGTGCCAGCAGCTACCGGGGAGATACGCAGTATTTT. Protein product: CASSYRGDTQYF.

The V call is TRBV10-3, the J call TRBJ1-3, with TRBD1 identical over 8 bases. Germline V gene sequence: CDR1 ENHRY, CDR2 SYGVKD. J lost 2 bases, V lost 10 bases, and 16 bases had no gene match. The CDR3 covers 17 residues. This CDR3 is CATRGLAGITTGNTIYF. The CDR3 coding sequence is TGTGCCACCAGGGGGCTGGCAGGGATTACTACTGGAAACACCATATATTTT.

V is TRBV7-3 and J is TRBJ2-3, with TRBD2 matching over 9 bases. CDR1 is SGHTA, CDR2 FQGTGA, per germline. With V trimmed by 5 bases and J by 2 bases, 8 bases remained unmatched. The CDR3 extends over 16 amino acids. The CDR3 loop is CASSLGTSQLTDTQYF. DNA for the CDR3: TGTGCCAGCAGCCTAGGGACTAGCCAGCTCACAGATACGCAGTATTTT.

The V call is TRBV5-5, the J call TRBJ1-6, with D possibly matching TRBD1 (5 bases). Trimming left V 0 bases short and J 2 bases short, with 6 bases between. Germline CDR1 and CDR2: SGHKS and YYEKEE (reference sequence). There are 15 residues in the CDR3. The CDR3 DNA reads as TGTGCCAGCAGCTTGGAAGGGGCCTATAATTCACCCCTCCACTTT. Protein product: CASSLEGAYNSPLHF. Based on the CDR3 plus reference TRBV5-5 and TRBJ1-6, the full variable domain is DAGVTQSPTHLIKTRGQQVTLRCSPISGHKSVSWYQQVLGQGPQFIFQYYEKEERGRGNFPDRFSARQFPNYSSELNVNALLLGDSALYLCASSLEGAYNSPLHFGNGTRLTVT.

The chain employs TRBV2 and TRBJ1-6; D unclear. The CDR3 has 15 residues. Trimming removed 10 bases from V and 0 bases from J, with 13 bases in between. CDR1 SNHLY and CDR2 FYNNEI come from the germline V gene. CDR3 sequence (DNA): TGTGCCACCGGACTCTCGAGCTCCTATAATTCACCCCTCCACTTT. This translates into CATGLSSSYNSPLHF.

The gene calls are TRBV5-4 and TRBJ2-7; 8 positions match TRBD1. Trimming removed 3 bases from V and 4 bases from J; junction bases left unmatched: 9. Germline lookup yields CDR1 SGHNT and CDR2 YYREEE (reference sequence). CDR3 size: 15 residues. The CDR3 nucleotides read TGTGCCAGCAGCTACAGACAGGGGTTAAGGTACGAGCAGTACTTC. Residues: CASSYRQGLRYEQYF.

The sample holds one count of this clone. The V and J genes are TRBV27 and TRBJ2-3, with 11 bases that match TRBD1. The trim removed 5 bases at V and 6 bases at J, leaving 7 bases unmatched. There are 15 residues in the CDR3. The germline CDR1 and CDR2 sequences are MNHEY and SMNVEV (reference sequence). The CDR3 loop reads CASSPLDRGRDTQYF. As DNA, the CDR3 is TGTGCCAGCAGTCCCCTGGACAGGGGGCGTGATACGCAGTATTTT.

The chain joins TRBV19 to TRBJ1-1; D may be TRBD1 (5 bases). This CDR3 has 13 residues. The germline V gene encodes CDR1 LNHDA and CDR2 SQIVND (reference sequence). V was clipped by 5 bases and J by 3 bases, with 10 bases between them. As DNA, the CDR3 is TGTGCCAGTAGTCGCGGACAATACACTGAAGCTTTCTTT. This translates into CASSRGQYTEAFF.